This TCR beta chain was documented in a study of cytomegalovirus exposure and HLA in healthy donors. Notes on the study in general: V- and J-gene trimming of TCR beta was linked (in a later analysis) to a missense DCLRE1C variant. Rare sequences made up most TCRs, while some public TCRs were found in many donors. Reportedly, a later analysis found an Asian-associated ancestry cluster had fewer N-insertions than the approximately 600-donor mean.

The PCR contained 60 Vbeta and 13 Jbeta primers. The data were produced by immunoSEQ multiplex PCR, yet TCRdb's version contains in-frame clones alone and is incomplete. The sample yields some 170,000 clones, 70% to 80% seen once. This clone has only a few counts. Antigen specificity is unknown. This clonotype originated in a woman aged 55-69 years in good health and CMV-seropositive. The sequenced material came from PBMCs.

In nucleotides, the CDR3 is TGTGCCAGCAGCTTCGACAGTGATAAAAACATTCAGTACTTC. It is translated as CASSFDSDKNIQYF. The chain couples TRBV5-5 to TRBJ2-4, with D possibly matching TRBD1 (5 bases). This CDR3 contains 14 residues. The ends were cut back, 2 bases at V and 4 bases at J, with 10 bases in the middle. The germline gives CDR1 SGHKS, CDR2 YYEKEE (reference sequence).